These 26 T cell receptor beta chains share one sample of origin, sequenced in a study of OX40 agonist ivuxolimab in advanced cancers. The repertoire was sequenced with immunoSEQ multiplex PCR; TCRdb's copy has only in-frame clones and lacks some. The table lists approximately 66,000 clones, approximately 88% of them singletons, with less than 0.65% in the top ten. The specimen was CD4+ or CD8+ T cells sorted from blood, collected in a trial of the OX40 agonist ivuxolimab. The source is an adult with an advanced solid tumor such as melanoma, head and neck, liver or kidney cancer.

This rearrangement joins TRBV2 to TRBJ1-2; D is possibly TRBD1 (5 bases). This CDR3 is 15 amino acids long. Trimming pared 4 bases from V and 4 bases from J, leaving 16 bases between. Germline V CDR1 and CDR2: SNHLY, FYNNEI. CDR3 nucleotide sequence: TGTGCCAGCAGTGTAGACAGAGCCAGAGTCTATGGCTACACCTTC. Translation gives CASSVDRARVYGYTF. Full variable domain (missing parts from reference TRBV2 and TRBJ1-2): EPEVTQTPSHQVTQMGQEVILRCVPISNHLYFYWYRQILGQKVEFLVSFYNNEISEKSEIFDDQFSVERPDGSNFTLKIRSTKLEDSAMYFCASSVDRARVYGYTFGSGTRLTVV.

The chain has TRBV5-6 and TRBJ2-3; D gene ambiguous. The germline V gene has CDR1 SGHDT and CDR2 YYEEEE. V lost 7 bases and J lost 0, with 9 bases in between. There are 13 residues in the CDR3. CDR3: CASRKTSTDTQYF. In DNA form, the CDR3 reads TGTGCCAGCCGGAAAACAAGCACAGATACGCAGTATTTT.

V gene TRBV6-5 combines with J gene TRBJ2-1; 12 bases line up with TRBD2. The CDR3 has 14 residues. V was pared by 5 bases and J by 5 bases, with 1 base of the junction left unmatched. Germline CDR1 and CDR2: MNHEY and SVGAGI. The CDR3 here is CASSRLAGDNEQFF. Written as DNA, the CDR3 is TGTGCCAGCAGTCGACTAGCGGGGGACAATGAGCAGTTCTTC.

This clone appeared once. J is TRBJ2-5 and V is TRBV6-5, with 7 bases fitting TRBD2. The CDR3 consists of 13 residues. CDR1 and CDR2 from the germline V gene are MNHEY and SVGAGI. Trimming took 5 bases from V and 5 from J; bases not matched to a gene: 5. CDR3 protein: CASSPRGGETQYF. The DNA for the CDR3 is TGTGCCAGCAGTCCTAGGGGAGGGGAGACCCAGTACTTC.

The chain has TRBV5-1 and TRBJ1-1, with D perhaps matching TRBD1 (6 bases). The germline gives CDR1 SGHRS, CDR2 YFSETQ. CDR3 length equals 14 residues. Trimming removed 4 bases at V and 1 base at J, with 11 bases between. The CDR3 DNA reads TGCGCCAGCAGCCCGGACAGACAGAACACTGAAGCTTTCTTT. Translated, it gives CASSPDRQNTEAFF.

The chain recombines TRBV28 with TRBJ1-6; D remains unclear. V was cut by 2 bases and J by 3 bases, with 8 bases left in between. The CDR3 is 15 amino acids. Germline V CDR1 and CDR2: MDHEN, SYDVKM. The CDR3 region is CASSLRNLYNSPLHF. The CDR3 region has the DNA TGTGCCAGCAGTTTAAGGAACCTCTATAATTCACCCCTCCACTTT.

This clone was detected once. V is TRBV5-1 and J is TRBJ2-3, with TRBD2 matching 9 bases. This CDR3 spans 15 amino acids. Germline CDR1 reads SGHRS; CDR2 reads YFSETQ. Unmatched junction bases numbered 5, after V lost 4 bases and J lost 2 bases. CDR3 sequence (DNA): TGCGCCAGCAGCGACCCTAGCGGGGACACAGATACGCAGTATTTT. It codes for CASSDPSGDTDTQYF.

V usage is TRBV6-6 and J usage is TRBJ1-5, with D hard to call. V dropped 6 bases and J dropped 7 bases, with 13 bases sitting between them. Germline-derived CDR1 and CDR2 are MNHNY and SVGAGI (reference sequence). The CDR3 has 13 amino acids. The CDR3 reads CASRPGGVQPQHF. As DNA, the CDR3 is TGTGCCAGCAGACCCGGTGGGGTCCAGCCCCAGCATTTT.

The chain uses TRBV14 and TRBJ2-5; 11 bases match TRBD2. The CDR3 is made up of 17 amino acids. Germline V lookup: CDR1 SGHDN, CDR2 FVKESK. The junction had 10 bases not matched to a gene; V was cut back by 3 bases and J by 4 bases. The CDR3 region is CASSHRLAGTLRETQYF. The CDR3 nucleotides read TGTGCCAGCAGCCACCGACTAGCGGGGACCCTTAGAGAGACCCAGTACTTC. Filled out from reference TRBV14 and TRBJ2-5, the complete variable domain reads EAGVTQFPSHSVIEKGQTVTLRCDPISGHDNLYWYRRVMGKEIKFLLHFVKESKQDESGMPNNRFLAERTGGTYSTLKVQPAELEDSGVYFCASSHRLAGTLRETQYFGPGTRLLVL.

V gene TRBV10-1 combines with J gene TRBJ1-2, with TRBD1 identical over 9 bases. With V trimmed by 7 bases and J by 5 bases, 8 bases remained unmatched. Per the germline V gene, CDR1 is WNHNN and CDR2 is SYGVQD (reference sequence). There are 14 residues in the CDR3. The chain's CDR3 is CASIRGQGLYGYTF. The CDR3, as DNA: TGCGCCAGCATTAGAGGACAGGGGTTGTATGGCTACACCTTC.

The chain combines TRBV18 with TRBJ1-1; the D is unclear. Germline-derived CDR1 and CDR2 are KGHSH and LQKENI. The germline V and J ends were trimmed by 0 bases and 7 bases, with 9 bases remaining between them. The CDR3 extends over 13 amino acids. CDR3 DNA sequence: TGTGCCAGCTCACCACCGAATTCGGGTGAAGCTTTCTTT. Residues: CASSPPNSGEAFF.

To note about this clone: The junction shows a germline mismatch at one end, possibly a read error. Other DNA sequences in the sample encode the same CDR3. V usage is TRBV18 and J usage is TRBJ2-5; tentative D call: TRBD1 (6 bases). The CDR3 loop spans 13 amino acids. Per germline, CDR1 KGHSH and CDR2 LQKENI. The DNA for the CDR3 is TGTGCCAGCTCCCCACAGGGTGGGGAGACCCAGTACTTC. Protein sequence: CASSPQGGETQYF.

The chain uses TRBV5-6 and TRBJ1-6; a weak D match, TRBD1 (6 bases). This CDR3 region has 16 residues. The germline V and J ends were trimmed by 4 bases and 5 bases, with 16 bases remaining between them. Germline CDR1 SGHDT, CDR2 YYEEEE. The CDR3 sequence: CASSPRRGADNSPLHF. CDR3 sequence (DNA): TGTGCCAGCAGCCCTCGCAGGGGCGCGGATAATTCACCCCTCCACTTT.

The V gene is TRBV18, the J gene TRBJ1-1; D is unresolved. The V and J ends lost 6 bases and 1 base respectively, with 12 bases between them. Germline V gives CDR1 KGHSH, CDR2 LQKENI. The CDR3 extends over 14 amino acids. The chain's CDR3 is CASSPSTQNTEAFF. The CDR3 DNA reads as TGTGCCAGCTCGCCTAGCACGCAGAACACTGAAGCTTTCTTT.

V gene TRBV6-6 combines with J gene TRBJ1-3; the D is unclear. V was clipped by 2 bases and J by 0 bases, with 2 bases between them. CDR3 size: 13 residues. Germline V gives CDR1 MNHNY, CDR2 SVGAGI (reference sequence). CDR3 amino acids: CASSYNSGNTIYF. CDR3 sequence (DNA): TGTGCCAGCAGTTACAACTCTGGAAACACCATATATTTT.

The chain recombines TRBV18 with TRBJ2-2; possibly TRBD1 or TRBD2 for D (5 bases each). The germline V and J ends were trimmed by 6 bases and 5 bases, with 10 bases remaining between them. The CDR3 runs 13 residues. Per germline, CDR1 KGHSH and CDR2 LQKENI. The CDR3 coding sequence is TGTGCCAGCTCGGGGGACCAGACCGGGGAGCTGTTTTTT. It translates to CASSGDQTGELFF.

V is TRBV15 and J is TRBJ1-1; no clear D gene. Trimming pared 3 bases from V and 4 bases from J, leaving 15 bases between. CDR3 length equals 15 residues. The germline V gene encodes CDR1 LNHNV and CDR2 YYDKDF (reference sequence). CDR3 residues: CATSRRASAITEAFF. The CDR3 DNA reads TGTGCCACCAGCAGGAGGGCGTCAGCGATCACTGAAGCTTTCTTT.

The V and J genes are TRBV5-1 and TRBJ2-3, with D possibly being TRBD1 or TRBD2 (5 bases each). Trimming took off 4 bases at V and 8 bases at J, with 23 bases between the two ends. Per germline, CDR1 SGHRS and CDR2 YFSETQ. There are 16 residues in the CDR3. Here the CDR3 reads CASSRSEGRLTSTQYF. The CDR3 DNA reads TGCGCCAGCAGCCGATCCGAGGGACGCCTTACAAGTACGCAGTATTTT.

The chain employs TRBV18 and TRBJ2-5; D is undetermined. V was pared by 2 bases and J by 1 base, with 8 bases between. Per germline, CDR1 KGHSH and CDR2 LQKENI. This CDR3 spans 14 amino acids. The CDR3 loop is CASSPRLGQETQYF. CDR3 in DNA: TGTGCCAGCTCACCAAGGTTAGGCCAAGAGACCCAGTACTTC.

Here the CDR3 DNA reads TGTGCCAGCAGCTTAGGGAACAGGGTCAACGGGGACACTGAAGCTTTCTTT. This encodes CASSLGNRVNGDTEAFF. The V call is TRBV11-3, the J call TRBJ1-1, with D maybe TRBD1 (6 bases). The CDR3 sequence is 17 residues long. The ends were cut back, 1 base at V and 3 bases at J, with 18 bases in the middle. Per the germline V gene, CDR1 is SGHNT and CDR2 is YENEEA.

The CDR3 loop reads CASSDPGTSTNTQYF. In DNA, the CDR3 is TGTGCCAGCAGCGATCCCGGGACTAGTACAAATACGCAGTATTTT. V gene TRBV5-4 combines with J gene TRBJ2-3, with TRBD2 matching over 8 bases. The V gene's germline CDR1 is SGHNT and CDR2 YYREEE (reference sequence). The J segment lost 7 bases and the V segment lost 4 bases, leaving 11 bases of the junction unmatched. There are 15 residues in the CDR3.

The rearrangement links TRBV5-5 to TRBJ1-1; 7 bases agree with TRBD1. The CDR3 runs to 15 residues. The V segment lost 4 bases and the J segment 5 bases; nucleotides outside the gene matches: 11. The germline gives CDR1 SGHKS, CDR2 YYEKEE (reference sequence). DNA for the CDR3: TGTGCCAGCAGCCCATGGACAGGCCGGAAGACTGAAGCTTTCTTT. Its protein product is CASSPWTGRKTEAFF.

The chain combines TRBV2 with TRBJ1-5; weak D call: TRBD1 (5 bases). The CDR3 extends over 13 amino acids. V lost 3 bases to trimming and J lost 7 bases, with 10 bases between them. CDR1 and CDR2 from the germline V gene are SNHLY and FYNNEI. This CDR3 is CASSEGGIQPQHF. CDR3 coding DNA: TGTGCCAGCAGTGAGGGGGGGATCCAGCCCCAGCATTTT.

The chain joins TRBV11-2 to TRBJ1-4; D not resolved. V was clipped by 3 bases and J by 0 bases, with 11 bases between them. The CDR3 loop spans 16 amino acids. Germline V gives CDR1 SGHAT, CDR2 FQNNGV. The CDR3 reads CASSLGRSATNEKLFF. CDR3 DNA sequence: TGTGCCAGCAGCTTGGGTCGGTCTGCAACTAATGAAAAACTGTTTTTT.

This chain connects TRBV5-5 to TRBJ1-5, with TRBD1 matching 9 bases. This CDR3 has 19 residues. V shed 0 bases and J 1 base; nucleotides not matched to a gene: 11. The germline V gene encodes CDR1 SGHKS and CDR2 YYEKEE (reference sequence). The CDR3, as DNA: TGTGCCAGCAGCTTGGCCGAGGGGACAGGGTGGGCGAGCAATCAGCCCCAGCATTTT. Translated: CASSLAEGTGWASNQPQHF.

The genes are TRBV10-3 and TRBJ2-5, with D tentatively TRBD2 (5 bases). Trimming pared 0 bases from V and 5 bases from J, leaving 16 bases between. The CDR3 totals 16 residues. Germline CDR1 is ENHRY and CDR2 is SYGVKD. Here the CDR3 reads CAISESRGSGVETQYF. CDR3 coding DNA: TGTGCCATCAGTGAGTCAAGAGGGTCTGGGGTTGAGACCCAGTACTTC.